What follows are 28 T cell receptor beta chains derived from one specimen sequenced in a study of cytomegalovirus exposure and HLA in healthy donors. In the PCR, 60 Vbeta and 13 Jbeta primers were used. Using immunoSEQ multiplex PCR, the repertoire was profiled, and TCRdb retains in-frame clones only, with some absent. Altogether around 150,000 clones are present, roughly 70% being singletons, with the ten largest covering about 4.7%. Sequenced input: PBMCs. These receptors all stem from a man aged 55 to 70 in good health and CMV-seronegative.

This chain uses TRBV6-5 with TRBJ2-3, with 9 bases lining up with TRBD2. Germline V gene lookup returns CDR1 MNHEY and CDR2 SVGAGI. The CDR3 is 15 residues long. J gave up 6 bases and V 2 bases, and 6 bases lay outside the gene matches. As DNA, the CDR3 is TGTGCCAGCAGTTACACAGTAGCGGGAGCTGATACGCAGTATTTT. Translated: CASSYTVAGADTQYF.

V and J are TRBV11-1 and TRBJ1-1; TRBD1 matches at 9 bases. V dropped 4 bases and J dropped 4; count of bases not matched to a gene: 7. The CDR3 covers 15 residues. Looked up from germline, CDR1 is SGHAT and CDR2 is FQDESV (reference sequence). CDR3 amino acids: CASSSLRDRVTEAFF. The CDR3, as DNA: TGTGCCAGCAGCTCATTAAGGGACAGGGTCACTGAAGCTTTCTTT.

The chain combines TRBV11-2 with TRBJ2-3, with 7 bases lining up with TRBD2. The V gene's germline CDR1 is SGHAT and CDR2 FQNNGV. The CDR3 extends over 15 amino acids. Trimming took 3 bases from V and 2 from J; bases not matched to a gene: 5. CDR3 nucleotides: TGTGCCAGCAGCTTTCGGACTAGTACCACAGATACGCAGTATTTT. The encoded protein is CASSFRTSTTDTQYF. Supplemented by reference TRBV11-2 and TRBJ2-3, the full variable domain reads EAGVAQSPRYKIIEKRQSVAFWCNPISGHATLYWYQQILGQGPKLLIQFQNNGVVDDSQLPKDRFSAERLKGVDSTLKIQPAKLEDSAVYLCASSFRTSTTDTQYFGPGTRLTVL.

The chain combines TRBV19 with TRBJ1-1, with 8 bases lining up with TRBD1. CDR3 length equals 15 residues. After removal of 6 bases from V and 5 bases from J, the junction contained 11 bases not matched to a gene. From germline, CDR1 is LNHDA and CDR2 SQIVND (reference sequence). CDR3: CASSPNGQGGTEAFF. The CDR3 nucleotides read TGTGCCAGTAGCCCCAACGGACAGGGAGGAACTGAAGCTTTCTTT.

The V call is TRBV9, the J call TRBJ2-1; 15 nucleotides line up with TRBD2. CDR3 size: 19 residues. Germline CDR1 reads SGDLS; CDR2 reads YYNGEE. With 4 bases clipped from V and 2 bases from J, the junction kept 10 bases outside the gene matches. DNA for the CDR3: TGTGCCAGCAGCTCGGGACTAGCGGGAGGAGCCCCAGCCTACAATGAGCAGTTCTTC. Protein sequence: CASSSGLAGGAPAYNEQFF.

The chain links TRBV18 to TRBJ2-7; D gene ambiguous. The V end lost 2 bases, the J end lost 2 bases, and 10 bases lay between the germline ends. In germline, CDR1 is KGHSH, CDR2 LQKENI. CDR3 length equals 14 residues. DNA of the CDR3: TGTGCCAGCTCACCAGAGCAGAGGCCCTACGAGCAGTACTTC. It yields the protein CASSPEQRPYEQYF.

In this sample, this clone turned up once. CDR3 nucleotide sequence: TGTGCCAGCAGCTTATCGGGGGGTTTCTCCTACGAGCAGTACTTC. Translated, it gives CASSLSGGFSYEQYF. This chain links TRBV7-3 with TRBJ2-7; 7 nucleotides line up with TRBD2. From germline, CDR1 is SGHTA and CDR2 FQGTGA. This CDR3 has 15 residues. The V gene end was trimmed by 2 bases and the J gene end by 0 bases; junction bases not matched to a gene: 4.

The chain links TRBV20-1 to TRBJ2-7, with a weak D call TRBD2 (5 bases). Germline V gives CDR1 DFQATT, CDR2 SNEGSKA (reference sequence). The CDR3 covers 11 residues. Trimming took 3 bases from V and 4 from J, leaving 7 bases between them. The DNA of the CDR3 is TGCAGTGCTAGTCGAGGGTACGAGCAGTACTTC. It is translated as CSASRGYEQYF.

The rearrangement uses TRBV6-1 and TRBJ1-5; D remains ambiguous. The V gene lost 7 bases and the J gene lost 0 bases, with 10 bases spanning the gap. CDR1 and CDR2 (germline): MNHNS, SASEGT. CDR3 length: 14 residues. The DNA for the CDR3 is TGTGCCAGCACAGTCACATATAGCAATCAGCCCCAGCATTTT. Translation: CASTVTYSNQPQHF.

The chain combines TRBV29-1 with TRBJ2-5, with 7 bases lining up with TRBD2. Germline CDR1 reads SQVTM; CDR2 reads ANQGSEA. V shed 0 bases and J 3 bases; nucleotides not matched to a gene: 4. The CDR3 sequence is 14 residues long. The CDR3 sequence: CSVEDGGGEETQYF. The CDR3 nucleotides read TGCAGCGTTGAAGATGGCGGGGGAGAAGAGACCCAGTACTTC.

This clone was counted once. The chain is built from TRBV2 and TRBJ2-1, with TRBD2 identical over 13 bases. V gave up 7 bases and J gave up 10 bases; unmatched junction bases: 10. Per the germline V gene, CDR1 is SNHLY and CDR2 is FYNNEI. The CDR3 has 15 amino acids. CDR3 bases: TGTGCCAGCACCCGGACTAGCGGGAGCCCGGGGGAGCAGTTCTTC. Residues: CASTRTSGSPGEQFF.

The V gene is TRBV2, the J gene TRBJ1-6; 7 nucleotides align to TRBD1. The V and J ends lost 8 bases and 7 bases, in that order; junction bases with no gene match: 5. The CDR3 loop spans 13 amino acids. Looked up from germline, CDR1 is SNHLY and CDR2 is FYNNEI. CDR3 sequence reads: CASCVGQNSPLHF. CDR3 bases: TGTGCCAGCTGCGTGGGACAGAATTCACCCCTCCACTTT.

This clone was observed a handful of times. The rearrangement uses TRBV30 and TRBJ1-5; D may be TRBD1 (6 bases). V was pared by 1 base and J by 3 bases, with 16 bases between. Looked up from germline, CDR1 is GTSNPN and CDR2 is SVGIG (reference sequence). This CDR3 has 16 amino acids. The CDR3: CAWSAITGSNNQPQHF. The CDR3 region has the DNA TGTGCCTGGAGTGCAATTACAGGGAGTAACAATCAGCCCCAGCATTTT.

The V call is TRBV27, the J call TRBJ2-1, with 9 nucleotides matching TRBD1. V was pared by 5 bases and J by 2 bases, with 7 bases of the junction left unmatched. The germline V gene has CDR1 MNHEY and CDR2 SMNVEV (reference sequence). The CDR3 loop spans 16 amino acids. The CDR3 DNA follows: TGTGCCAGCAGTCCGGAGACAGGGGGGACCTACAATGAGCAGTTCTTC. Its translation is CASSPETGGTYNEQFF.

The V gene is TRBV9, the J gene TRBJ2-3; 8 positions agree with TRBD1. Trimming took 3 bases from V and 4 from J; bases not matched to a gene: 1. This CDR3 comprises 13 residues. The germline CDR1 and CDR2 sequences are SGDLS and YYNGEE. Written as DNA, the CDR3 is TGTGCCAGCAGCGCGACAGGGGCAGATACGCAGTATTTT. Amino acids: CASSATGADTQYF.

The V call is TRBV2, the J call TRBJ1-2, with TRBD1 matching over 7 bases. The CDR3 runs 12 residues. V shed 11 bases and J 8 bases; nucleotides not matched to a gene: 11. CDR1 and CDR2 from the germline V gene are SNHLY and FYNNEI. CDR3 bases: TGTGCCGGGACTCGGGACAGAATAGGCTACACCTTC. Translation: CAGTRDRIGYTF.

This chain joins TRBV29-1 and TRBJ2-3; 12 bases agree with TRBD2. The CDR3 extends over 18 amino acids. The V gene's germline CDR1 is SQVTM and CDR2 ANQGSEA. With V trimmed by 3 bases and J by 3 bases, 13 bases remained unmatched. Here the CDR3 reads CSVEVPSGRAGMTDTQYF. CDR3 coding DNA: TGCAGCGTTGAGGTCCCTAGCGGGAGGGCTGGGATGACAGATACGCAGTATTTT.

The chain carries TRBV6-5 and TRBJ1-4; tentatively, D is TRBD1 (5 bases). This CDR3 is 12 amino acids long. Trimming removed 5 bases from V and 5 bases from J, with 6 bases in between. The germline gives CDR1 MNHEY, CDR2 SVGAGI. DNA for the CDR3: TGTGCCAGCAGTAGGACAAATGAAAAACTGTTTTTT. This sequence encodes CASSRTNEKLFF.

The table lists this clone with a few counts. Here the CDR3 reads CASSPVSTSGNEQYF. Written as DNA, the CDR3 is TGTGCCAGCTCACCAGTCTCGACTAGCGGGAACGAGCAGTACTTC. The chain is built from TRBV18 and TRBJ2-7; 11 bases are a match to TRBD2. CDR3 length: 15 residues. The V gene's germline CDR1 is KGHSH and CDR2 LQKENI. The junction had 5 bases not matched to a gene; V was cut back by 2 bases and J by 5 bases.

The chain has TRBV30 and TRBJ2-1; a weak D match, TRBD2 (6 bases). This CDR3 is built from 17 residues. V lost 3 bases to trimming and J lost 4 bases, with 22 bases between them. Looked up from germline, CDR1 is GTSNPN and CDR2 is SVGIG (reference sequence). The CDR3 is CAWRDGRLGTPYNEQFF. The CDR3, as DNA: TGTGCCTGGAGGGATGGGCGGTTAGGGACTCCGTACAATGAGCAGTTCTTC.

There are a few counts of this clone. The CDR3 protein is CASSFGLAGYNEQFF. In nucleotides, the CDR3 is TGTGCCAGCAGCTTCGGGCTAGCGGGCTACAATGAGCAGTTCTTC. The V call is TRBV7-3, the J call TRBJ2-1; TRBD2 agrees at 8 bases. The CDR3 consists of 15 residues. V was clipped by 3 bases and J by 3 bases; unmatched bases: 4. Germline loops: CDR1 SGHTA, CDR2 FQGTGA. Variable domain in full (rest from reference TRBV7-3 and TRBJ2-1): GAGVSQTPSNKVTEKGKYVELRCDPISGHTALYWYRQSLGQGPEFLIYFQGTGAADDSGLPNDRFFAVRPEGSVSTLKIQRTERGDSAVYLCASSFGLAGYNEQFFGPGTRLTVL.

The rearrangement links TRBV30 to TRBJ2-5; D remains ambiguous. V lost 2 bases and J 3 bases, leaving 7 bases between the germline ends. The germline CDR1 and CDR2 sequences are GTSNPN and SVGIG (reference sequence). The CDR3 sequence is 12 residues long. CDR3 coding DNA: TGTGCCTGGAGTCGTCGAGAAGAGACCCAGTACTTC. It specifies CAWSRREETQYF.

V usage is TRBV7-6 and J usage is TRBJ2-1, with a weak D call TRBD2 (5 bases). Germline V lookup: CDR1 SGHVS, CDR2 FNYEAQ. The CDR3 extends over 14 amino acids. V was trimmed by 1 base and J by 9 bases, leaving 13 bases between them. CDR3 protein: CASSLGRAVGEQFF. Written as DNA, the CDR3 is TGTGCCAGCAGCTTAGGAAGAGCGGTCGGTGAGCAGTTCTTC.

The CDR3 DNA reads TGTGCCAGCAGCTTATCCGGACAGGGGGGAGATACGCAGTATTTT. It is translated as CASSLSGQGGDTQYF. The rearrangement uses TRBV7-2 and TRBJ2-3; 10 nucleotides agree with TRBD1. Germline CDR1 is SGHTA and CDR2 is FQGNSA. The CDR3 consists of 15 residues. Trimming removed 2 bases from V and 5 bases from J; junction bases left unmatched: 4.

As to this clone: At one end the junction does not follow the germline gene, possibly because of a read error. The V call is TRBV5-1, the J call TRBJ1-4, with TRBD1 matching over 8 bases. The germline gives CDR1 SGHRS, CDR2 YFSETQ. The CDR3 contains 15 residues. This CDR3 reads CASSPQTGEGEKPFF. CDR3 sequence (DNA): TGCGCCAGCAGCCCCCAGACAGGGGAGGGTGAAAAACCGTTTTTT.

The rearrangement uses TRBV6-6 and TRBJ2-1; TRBD2 matches 10 bases. The CDR3 is 14 amino acids. The V segment lost 7 bases and the J segment 0 bases; nucleotides outside the gene matches: 0. Germline V gene sequence: CDR1 MNHNY, CDR2 SVGAGI (reference sequence). CDR3 in DNA: TGTGCCAGCACTAGCGGGAGCTCCTACAATGAGCAGTTCTTC. Protein sequence: CASTSGSSYNEQFF.

This clone was detected only a few times. V gene TRBV5-1 combines with J gene TRBJ1-2; 9 positions agree with TRBD1. Germline CDR1 and CDR2: SGHRS and YFSETQ. The CDR3 sequence is 15 residues long. After removal of 4 bases from V and 6 bases from J, the junction contained 10 bases not matched to a gene. Written as DNA, the CDR3 is TGCGCCAGCAGCAGTGGGGATGGGACAGGGAATGGCTACACCTTC. Translation: CASSSGDGTGNGYTF. Full variable domain (missing parts from reference TRBV5-1 and TRBJ1-2): KAGVTQTPRYLIKTRGQQVTLSCSPISGHRSVSWYQQTPGQGLQFLFEYFSETQRNKGNFPGRFSGRQFSNSRSEMNVSTLELGDSALYLCASSSGDGTGNGYTFGSGTRLTVV.

The CDR3, as DNA: TGTGCCAGCAGTCCATTGGGACAGGGGGAGTCTGGCTACACCTTC. Translated: CASSPLGQGESGYTF. The chain combines TRBV28 with TRBJ1-2; 11 nucleotides match TRBD1. The CDR3 totals 15 residues. V trimming: 5 bases; J trimming: 7 bases; junction bases outside the gene matches: 9. Germline CDR1 is MDHEN and CDR2 is SYDVKM.